This TCR beta chain was sequenced for a study of T cells in Graves' hyperthyroidism and ophthalmopathy. Study information: Peripheral blood was secured at the point of initial diagnosis, before any treatment. Study results and caveats: Most clonotypes expanded in the thyroid (above 0.001) were also present in blood. Using 13 V-J features, a model discriminated ophthalmopathy from stable hyperthyroidism.

Note on this clonotype: The antigen remains unidentified. A much larger clone sits a single nucleotide away, making a read error possible.

The CDR3 is 12 residues long. The germline CDR1 and CDR2 sequences are SQVTM and ANQGSEA. RNA transcripts yielded amplified TCR beta CDR3 regions. TCR CDR3 regions were first amplified by RT-PCR with HTBI primers. MiXCR, run by TCRdb on the multiplex PCR reads, gives a single entry per CDR3 protein. This sample has some 350,000 distinct CDR3 sequences; approximately 14% occur once, and the top ten carry about a third. The rearrangement links TRBV29-1 to TRBJ2-7; no definite D call. The material sequenced was blood. This receptor was identified in a woman aged 40 to 50 with Graves' ophthalmopathy. The CDR3 region has the DNA TGCAGCGTTGGCCAGCGTCGGTACGGGCAGTACTTC. Translating gives CSVGQRRYGQYF.